These T cell receptor beta chains were read from a single sample in a study of shared clonotypes between healthy human individuals. TCRdb's copy holds only in-frame clones and misses some; the assay was immunoSEQ multiplex PCR. Counted here are just over 2,000,000 clones, approximately 95% occurring once; the ten biggest clones make up roughly 1%. Source material: naive CD8+ T cells sorted from blood. All receptors come from a man in his late teens or twenties in good health. CDR3s include the opening cysteine and the closing phenylalanine or tryptophan. The order of the fields is V gene, clone size, D gene, J gene, CDR3 DNA, CDR3 protein. A D gene is named only where the DNA matches it firmly. Some rows mark clone size as missing; the rest say once, few, many or name a class of expanded clone.

V gene: TRBV5-4
clone size: -
D gene: -
J gene: TRBJ2-1
CDR3 DNA: TGTGCCAGCAGCTTTGAAACCGGCATGAGGGAGCAGTTCTTC
CDR3 protein: CASSFETGMREQFF

V gene: TRBV5-1
clone size: -
D gene: -
J gene: TRBJ1-1
CDR3 DNA: TGCGCCAGCACCGATGCAGGGCCCACTGAAGCTTTCTTT
CDR3 protein: CASTDAGPTEAFF

V gene: TRBV7-9
clone size: -
D gene: -
J gene: TRBJ1-1
CDR3 DNA: TGTGCCAGCAGCTCCGTATTGAACACTGAAGCTTTCTTT
CDR3 protein: CASSSVLNTEAFF

V gene: TRBV27
clone size: -
D gene: -
J gene: TRBJ1-1
CDR3 DNA: TGTGCCAGCAGTTTATTGCCGGAGAGGGGGACTGAAGCTTTCTTT
CDR3 protein: CASSLLPERGTEAFF

V gene: TRBV7-9
clone size: -
D gene: -
J gene: TRBJ2-7
CDR3 DNA: TGTGCCAGCAGCTTCGGCTTAACGCCCTACGAGCAGTACTTC
CDR3 protein: CASSFGLTPYEQYF

V gene: TRBV9
clone size: -
D gene: -
J gene: TRBJ2-3
CDR3 DNA: TGTGCCAGCAGCGTAGCTAGCGGGACAGGAGGCACAGATACGCAGTATTTT
CDR3 protein: CASSVASGTGGTDTQYF

V gene: TRBV6-5
clone size: -
D gene: -
J gene: TRBJ2-7
CDR3 DNA: TGTGCCAGCAGTTACCTAGACAGAGACTACGAGCAGTACTTC
CDR3 protein: CASSYLDRDYEQYF

V gene: TRBV19
clone size: -
D gene: -
J gene: TRBJ1-1
CDR3 DNA: TGTGCCAGTAGTATGGGAGAGGGCTGGACTGAAGCTTTCTTT
CDR3 protein: CASSMGEGWTEAFF

V gene: TRBV6-1
clone size: -
D gene: -
J gene: TRBJ2-2
CDR3 DNA: TGTGCCAGCAGTGAAGTACAGAACACCGGGGAGCTGTTTTTT
CDR3 protein: CASSEVQNTGELFF

V gene: TRBV27
clone size: -
D gene: TRBD1
J gene: TRBJ2-1
CDR3 DNA: TGTGCCAGCAGTTTATCCGCGGGACAGGTTTACAATGAGCAGTTCTTC
CDR3 protein: CASSLSAGQVYNEQFF

V gene: TRBV28
clone size: -
D gene: TRBD1
J gene: TRBJ2-3
CDR3 DNA: TGTGCCAGCAGTTTCGATCCGGGACAGGGTTTCGATACGCAGTATTTT
CDR3 protein: CASSFDPGQGFDTQYF

V gene: TRBV11-2
clone size: -
D gene: -
J gene: TRBJ1-1
CDR3 DNA: TGTGCCAGCAGCTTAGTTGTTGAAGGTGAAGCTTTCTTT
CDR3 protein: CASSLVVEGEAFF

V gene: TRBV29-1
clone size: -
D gene: TRBD1
J gene: TRBJ2-2
CDR3 DNA: TGCAGCGGCCTAACAGGGGTGACCGGGGAGCTGTTTTTT
CDR3 protein: CSGLTGVTGELFF

V gene: TRBV2
clone size: -
D gene: -
J gene: TRBJ2-3
CDR3 DNA: TGTGCCAGCAGTGAAGAGGGTGCCCTCACAGATACGCAGTATTTT
CDR3 protein: CASSEEGALTDTQYF

V gene: TRBV6-5
clone size: -
D gene: TRBD1
J gene: TRBJ2-7
CDR3 DNA: TGTGCCAGCAGTACGGACAGGGTAGGGCACGAGCAGTACTTC
CDR3 protein: CASSTDRVGHEQYF

V gene: TRBV6-5
clone size: -
D gene: -
J gene: TRBJ1-3
CDR3 DNA: TGTGCCAGCGGGACCGCTGGAAACACCATATATTTT
CDR3 protein: CASGTAGNTIYF

V gene: TRBV27
clone size: -
D gene: -
J gene: TRBJ2-3
CDR3 DNA: TGTGCCAGCAGTTTATCGTTTGGGGATACGCAGTATTTT
CDR3 protein: CASSLSFGDTQYF

V gene: TRBV28
clone size: -
D gene: -
J gene: TRBJ2-7
CDR3 DNA: TGTGCCAGCAGTTCACCCCAAGGGTGGCGGACCGAGCAGTACTTC
CDR3 protein: CASSSPQGWRTEQYF

V gene: TRBV29-1
clone size: -
D gene: -
J gene: TRBJ2-1
CDR3 DNA: TGCAGCGGGTCTACGTGGGACTACAATGAGCAGTTCTTC
CDR3 protein: CSGSTWDYNEQFF

V gene: TRBV19
clone size: -
D gene: -
J gene: TRBJ1-5
CDR3 DNA: TGTGCCAGTAGTTTTGGATTTGGCAATCAGCCCCAGCATTTT
CDR3 protein: CASSFGFGNQPQHF

V gene: TRBV7-3
clone size: -
D gene: TRBD2
J gene: TRBJ2-3
CDR3 DNA: TGTGCCAGCAGCCCCGGACTAGCGGGGGGTACAGATACGCAGTATTTT
CDR3 protein: CASSPGLAGGTDTQYF

V gene: TRBV5-6
clone size: -
D gene: -
J gene: TRBJ2-1
CDR3 DNA: TGTGCCAGCAGCTTCGAATCCGGGACAGAGCAGTTCTTC
CDR3 protein: CASSFESGTEQFF

V gene: TRBV6-5
clone size: -
D gene: -
J gene: TRBJ2-1
CDR3 DNA: TGTGCCAGCAGTTACCAGTCGATAGGGATGAATGAGCAGTTCTTC
CDR3 protein: CASSYQSIGMNEQFF

V gene: TRBV4-3
clone size: -
D gene: -
J gene: TRBJ1-4
CDR3 DNA: TGCGCCAGCAGCCTACTTCTCGCCGGCACAGGGCAGAGCGAGGCGGGTGAAAAACTGTTTTTT
CDR3 protein: CASSLLLAGTGQSEAGEKLFF

V gene: TRBV28
clone size: -
D gene: -
J gene: TRBJ1-2
CDR3 DNA: TGTGCCAGCAGTCATTCCAAGACCTATGGCTACACCTTC
CDR3 protein: CASSHSKTYGYTF

V gene: TRBV27
clone size: -
D gene: TRBD2
J gene: TRBJ2-7
CDR3 DNA: TGTGCCAGCAGTTCTTTACTAGCGGGAGCCCACGAGCAGTACTTC
CDR3 protein: CASSSLLAGAHEQYF

V gene: TRBV7-9
clone size: -
D gene: -
J gene: TRBJ2-7
CDR3 DNA: TGTGCCAGCAGCCCCCCCCAGGCCCACGAGCAGTACTTC
CDR3 protein: CASSPPQAHEQYF

V gene: TRBV28
clone size: -
D gene: -
J gene: TRBJ2-7
CDR3 DNA: TGTGCCAGCAGCCTAAATATCGAGGGCCAAGATGTGGTCTACGAGCAGTACTTC
CDR3 protein: CASSLNIEGQDVVYEQYF

V gene: TRBV9
clone size: -
D gene: -
J gene: TRBJ2-7
CDR3 DNA: TGTGCCAGCAGCGTAGAGTCGGACAGCTACTACGAGCAGTACTTC
CDR3 protein: CASSVESDSYYEQYF

V gene: TRBV18
clone size: once
D gene: TRBD2
J gene: TRBJ2-1
CDR3 DNA: TGTGCCAGCTCACCACGGACTAGCGGGAGTTACAATGAGCAGTTCTTC
CDR3 protein: CASSPRTSGSYNEQFF

V gene: TRBV27
clone size: -
D gene: TRBD1
J gene: TRBJ2-7
CDR3 DNA: TGTGCCAGCAGAGGACAGGGTGCCTACGAGCAGTACTTC
CDR3 protein: CASRGQGAYEQYF

V gene: TRBV6-1
clone size: -
D gene: -
J gene: TRBJ2-1
CDR3 DNA: TGTGCCAGCAGTGAATACGCTTCGGGCTCCTACAATGAGCAGTTCTTC
CDR3 protein: CASSEYASGSYNEQFF

V gene: TRBV19
clone size: -
D gene: TRBD1
J gene: TRBJ2-7
CDR3 DNA: TGTGCCAGTAGTACACCGGGACAGCCTTCCTACGAGCAGTACTTC
CDR3 protein: CASSTPGQPSYEQYF

V gene: TRBV6-5
clone size: -
D gene: -
J gene: TRBJ2-7
CDR3 DNA: TGTGCCAGCAGTTACTCGATCGAGAGCTCCTACGAGCAGTACTTC
CDR3 protein: CASSYSIESSYEQYF

V gene: TRBV7-9
clone size: -
D gene: -
J gene: TRBJ1-3
CDR3 DNA: TGTGCCAGCAGCCTACCCCGAGACACCATATATTTT
CDR3 protein: CASSLPRDTIYF

V gene: TRBV7-8
clone size: once
D gene: -
J gene: TRBJ1-3
CDR3 DNA: TGTGCCAGCAGCTTAGGTACCCCCAGGGGAGGAAACACCATATATTTT
CDR3 protein: CASSLGTPRGGNTIYF

V gene: TRBV4-1
clone size: -
D gene: TRBD2
J gene: TRBJ2-7
CDR3 DNA: TGCGCCAGCAGCCAAGAATCTAGCGGGAGGTCCTACGAGCAGTACTTC
CDR3 protein: CASSQESSGRSYEQYF

V gene: TRBV19
clone size: once
D gene: TRBD1
J gene: TRBJ1-5
CDR3 DNA: TGTGCCAGTACTTTAGACAGGGATGCAAATCAGCCCCAGCATTTT
CDR3 protein: CASTLDRDANQPQHF

V gene: TRBV19
clone size: -
D gene: TRBD2
J gene: TRBJ2-7
CDR3 DNA: TGTGCCAGTAGTATGGGAGCGGGGAGCTCCTACGAGCAGTACTTC
CDR3 protein: CASSMGAGSSYEQYF

V gene: TRBV11-2
clone size: -
D gene: TRBD2
J gene: TRBJ2-5
CDR3 DNA: TGTGCCAGCAGCTACGGCGGGAGACCCCAAGAGACCCAGTACTTC
CDR3 protein: CASSYGGRPQETQYF

V gene: TRBV9
clone size: -
D gene: -
J gene: TRBJ1-6
CDR3 DNA: TGTGCCAGCAGCGTAGGCCCGGGTTTGGGAAATTCACCCCTCCACTTT
CDR3 protein: CASSVGPGLGNSPLHF

V gene: TRBV11-2
clone size: -
D gene: TRBD1
J gene: TRBJ2-7
CDR3 DNA: TGTGCCAGCAGCTTCGGGACAGGCCCCTACGAGCAGTACTTC
CDR3 protein: CASSFGTGPYEQYF

V gene: TRBV2
clone size: -
D gene: TRBD2
J gene: TRBJ2-7
CDR3 DNA: TGTGCCGCCCGGGACACGGGGACTAGCCAAAGAAGCTCCTACGAGCAGTACTTC
CDR3 protein: CAARDTGTSQRSSYEQYF

V gene: TRBV5-6
clone size: -
D gene: -
J gene: TRBJ1-1
CDR3 DNA: TGTGCCAGCAGCTTGGCCGTCTTGGGCACTGAAGCTTTCTTT
CDR3 protein: CASSLAVLGTEAFF

V gene: TRBV27
clone size: -
D gene: -
J gene: TRBJ2-7
CDR3 DNA: TGTGCCAGCAGTTTGTTCCAGGGTTCCTACGAGCAGTACTTC
CDR3 protein: CASSLFQGSYEQYF

V gene: TRBV2
clone size: -
D gene: TRBD1
J gene: TRBJ1-1
CDR3 DNA: TGTGCCAGCAAATCCCCCGACAGGGGAGTTAGTACTGAAGCTTTCTTT
CDR3 protein: CASKSPDRGVSTEAFF

V gene: TRBV6-1
clone size: -
D gene: -
J gene: TRBJ2-2
CDR3 DNA: TGTGCCAGCAGTGATGACCACAGGGATGTCGGGGAGCTGTTTTTT
CDR3 protein: CASSDDHRDVGELFF

V gene: TRBV5-4
clone size: -
D gene: TRBD2
J gene: TRBJ2-7
CDR3 DNA: TGTGCCAGCAGCTCGGGGACTAGCTACGAGCAGTACTTC
CDR3 protein: CASSSGTSYEQYF

V gene: TRBV30
clone size: -
D gene: TRBD2
J gene: TRBJ2-7
CDR3 DNA: TGTGCCTGGAGTTCTATTTTAGCGGGAGGGAGACTCCCGCCTAACGAGCAGTACTTC
CDR3 protein: CAWSSILAGGRLPPNEQYF

V gene: TRBV6-5
clone size: -
D gene: -
J gene: TRBJ2-1
CDR3 DNA: TGTGCCAGCAAGCGGACAGCCTCCTACAATGAGCAGTTCTTC
CDR3 protein: CASKRTASYNEQFF